The clone carrying this T cell receptor beta chain was seen a few times. Its antigen is undetermined. The germline CDR1 and CDR2 sequences are SQVTM and ANQGSEA. The CDR3 is 15 residues long. V was trimmed by 7 bases and J by 1 base, leaving 19 bases between them. The sample is drawn from a study of T cell clonotyping in hematopoietic cell transplantation. Profiled with immunoSEQ multiplex PCR; TCRdb holds only in-frame clones, not every one. The table records 15,000 or so clones, roughly 58% of them present only once. Findings and caveats of the study: Graft donor and pretransplant recipient Inverse Simpson Index values predicted broader posttransplant TCR diversity.

Recipient blood drawn about 28 days pretransplant and days 30, 100, 180 after. The V call is TRBV29-1, the J call TRBJ1-1; no firm D call. Here the sequenced sample was PBMCs, taken 30 days after allogeneic stem cell transplant. The TCR was taken from a male patient aged 50 to 60 who had an allogeneic stem cell transplant from an unrelated donor, so T cells may come from the graft donor. Some clones in this sample may be carry-over from other donors' samples. CDR3 coding DNA: TGCAGCGCCACCCGGCGGGAGCCCACGAACACTGAAGCTTTCTTT. As protein: CSATRREPTNTEAFF.